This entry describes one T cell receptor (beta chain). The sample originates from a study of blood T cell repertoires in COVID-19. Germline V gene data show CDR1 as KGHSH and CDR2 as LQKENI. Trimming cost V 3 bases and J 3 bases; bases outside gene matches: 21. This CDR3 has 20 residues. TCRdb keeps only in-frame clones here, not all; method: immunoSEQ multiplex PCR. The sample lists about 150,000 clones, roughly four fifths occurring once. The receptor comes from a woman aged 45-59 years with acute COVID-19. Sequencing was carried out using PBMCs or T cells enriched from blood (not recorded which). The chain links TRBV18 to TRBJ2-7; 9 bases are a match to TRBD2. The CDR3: CASSPLGASGVDSGLYEQYF. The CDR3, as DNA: TGTGCCAGCTCACCTCTAGGGGCTAGCGGGGTTGACTCGGGACTCTACGAGCAGTACTTC.